Listed below are T cell receptor beta chains from one sample, sequenced in a study of Ad26.COV2.S vaccination and SARS-CoV-2 variants. Sequencing used immunoSEQ multiplex PCR; TCRdb keeps in-frame clones, though not all of them. Of about 350,000 clones detected, around 88% appear once; the ten largest clones hold approximately 11%. The specimen comprised peripheral blood, sampled in a trial of Ad26.COV2.S vaccine versus placebo. Receptors were obtained from a person aged 18-65 years who received the Ad26.COV2.S COVID-19 vaccine or a placebo. Each CDR3 is given without its conserved first and last residue. The order of the fields is J gene, V gene, CDR3 protein.

TRBJ1-1 TRBV6-6 ASSPTGILNTEAF
TRBJ2-5 TRBV14 ASSRTTYQETQY
TRBJ1-5 TRBV7-2 ASSSSDHQPQH
TRBJ2-7 TRBV5-1 ASSLGQGSSYEQY
TRBJ1-2 TRBV5-1 ASSLVYRGPDGYT
TRBJ2-7 TRBV11-1 ASSLAPRLAGSYEQY
TRBJ2-1 TRBV18 ASSPDRVGQF
TRBJ2-1 TRBV24-1 ATSEQGQGGNSYNEQF
TRBJ2-7 TRBV7-2 ASSSLKFGEQY
TRBJ2-7 TRBV5-1 ASSRGAGSAGPSYEQY
TRBJ1-3 TRBV14 ASSARTGLGNTIY
TRBJ1-1 TRBV7-2 ASSPRTGNTEAF
TRBJ2-7 TRBV6-6 ASSYSSREANEQY
TRBJ2-7 TRBV28 ASKRTSGESYEQY
TRBJ1-3 TRBV7-3 ASSSPTRQGSSGNTIY
TRBJ1-2 TRBV5-1 ASSLDVANYGYT
TRBJ1-2 TRBV19 ASSTGDSNYGYT
TRBJ2-3 TRBV9 ASSVRGGTSTDTQY
TRBJ1-1 TRBV25-1 ASHPGGRTEAF
TRBJ2-5 TRBV19 ASSISVRKETQY
TRBJ1-1 TRBV19 ASSYGTEGNTEAF
TRBJ1-3 TRBV18 ASSQQGSGNTIY
TRBJ1-2 TRBV27 ASSPLGGQDGYT
TRBJ2-1 TRBV7-2 ATKGSPYNEQF
TRBJ2-7 TRBV6-5 ASSQNQGYSYEQY
TRBJ1-5 TRBV19 ASQASGLGQPQH
TRBJ2-1 TRBV9 ASSVGSDAYNEQF
TRBJ1-6 TRBV4-1 ASSLDRANSPLH
TRBJ2-3 TRBV19 ASSMFAGVRDTQY
TRBJ1-5 TRBV19 ASSLRTGVNQPQH
TRBJ2-3 TRBV6-4 ASSETGFTDTQY
TRBJ2-7 TRBV4-1 ASSQEDRAASYEQY
TRBJ2-7 TRBV13 ASSYRDSDYEQY
TRBJ2-1 TRBV12-5 ASGLVLGGSHNEQF
TRBJ2-5 TRBV3-1/TRBV3-2 ASSQDASRVETQY
TRBJ2-7 TRBV28 ASRGTGVSYEQY
TRBJ1-4 TRBV12-3/TRBV12-4 ASSTGTLEKLF
TRBJ1-5 TRBV27 ASSPTAGTGYNQPQH
TRBJ1-2 TRBV5-6 ASSPGPDRDYGYT
TRBJ2-7 TRBV10-3 AIRGSYEQY
TRBJ1-5 TRBV21-1 ASLPGRSNQPQH
TRBJ2-3 TRBV5-4 ASTLGRLASTDTQY
TRBJ2-2 TRBV5-4 ASSLAGVNTGELF
TRBJ2-7 TRBV6-2/TRBV6-3 ASSYSFIFRPSEQY
TRBJ1-6 TRBV7-9 ASSLTGAYNSPLH
TRBJ1-3 TRBV3-1/TRBV3-2 ASSQAVSGNTIY
TRBJ2-7 TRBV3-1/TRBV3-2 ASQQGLAASYEQY
TRBJ1-1 TRBV3-1/TRBV3-2 ASSQDKGQGANTEAF
TRBJ2-7 TRBV4-3 ASSEGPTVSYEQY
TRBJ2-5 TRBV5-5 ASSSTDRAETQY
TRBJ2-7 TRBV5-1 ASSVYPDPDSYEQY
TRBJ1-4 TRBV19 ASRASGEEDEKLF
TRBJ2-1 TRBV29-1 SDRVSNEQF
TRBJ2-7 TRBV10-3 AISDGTSSEQY